Below are 9 T cell receptor beta chains sequenced from a single sample in a study of blood T cell repertoires in COVID-19. The repertoire was sequenced with immunoSEQ multiplex PCR; TCRdb's copy has only in-frame clones and lacks some. The sample carries about 200,000 clones, approximately 80% recorded once. The material sequenced was peripheral blood. These TCRs come from a woman of 80 years or more with COVID-19, enrolled during active disease.

The chain uses TRBV25-1 and TRBJ1-4; no definite D call. In germline, CDR1 is MGHDK, CDR2 SYGVNS. Trimming removed 6 bases at V and 10 bases at J, with 9 bases between. The CDR3 runs 11 residues. CDR3 amino acids: CASREEGKLFF. The CDR3 nucleotides are TGTGCCAGCAGGGAGGAGGGAAAACTGTTTTTT.

The V call is TRBV7-3, the J call TRBJ2-5, with 8 bases lining up with TRBD2. The V gene's germline CDR1 is SGHTA and CDR2 FQGTGA. This CDR3 has 15 residues. V gave up 3 bases and J gave up 1 base; unmatched junction bases: 4. The CDR3: CASSFGLAGQETQYF. The CDR3 DNA reads TGTGCCAGCAGCTTTGGGCTAGCGGGCCAAGAGACCCAGTACTTC.

The chain joins TRBV2 to TRBJ2-3; D is undetermined. This CDR3 contains 12 residues. Trimming cost V 6 bases and J 3 bases, with 7 bases left between them. CDR1 SNHLY and CDR2 FYNNEI come from the germline V gene. In DNA, the CDR3 is TGTGCCAGCAGATCTAGAACAGATACGCAGTATTTT. It specifies CASRSRTDTQYF.

This chain connects TRBV5-1 to TRBJ2-1, with D unresolved. The CDR3 loop spans 16 amino acids. The V gene's germline CDR1 is SGHRS and CDR2 YFSETQ. The germline V and J ends were trimmed by 0 bases and 4 bases, with 14 bases remaining between them. CDR3 residues: CASSLGAGSVYNEQFF. CDR3 nucleotides: TGCGCCAGCAGCTTGGGGGCTGGGTCGGTGTACAATGAGCAGTTCTTC. The full variable domain, completed using reference TRBV5-1 and TRBJ2-1, is KAGVTQTPRYLIKTRGQQVTLSCSPISGHRSVSWYQQTPGQGLQFLFEYFSETQRNKGNFPGRFSGRQFSNSRSEMNVSTLELGDSALYLCASSLGAGSVYNEQFFGPGTRLTVL.

This clone was recorded a few times. The chain joins TRBV4-2 to TRBJ1-5; 9 nucleotides match TRBD1. V was clipped by 4 bases and J by 7 bases; unmatched bases: 5. This CDR3 comprises 14 residues. The germline V gene encodes CDR1 LGHNA and CDR2 YNFKEQ. CDR3 loop: CASSPRQGEQPQHF. CDR3 bases: TGTGCCAGCAGCCCGCGACAGGGGGAGCAGCCCCAGCATTTT.

The CDR3 DNA sequence: TGTGCCAGCAGTTTTAGCGGGAGGGAGACCCAGTACTTC. Its translation is CASSFSGRETQYF. The chain joins TRBV27 to TRBJ2-5; 10 bases align to TRBD2. The germline CDR1 and CDR2 sequences are MNHEY and SMNVEV (reference sequence). This CDR3 region has 13 residues. The V segment lost 3 bases and the J segment 5 bases; nucleotides outside the gene matches: 0.

The chain uses TRBV18 and TRBJ2-1, with 7 bases lining up with TRBD2. V shed 6 bases, J shed 8 bases, and the junction held 10 bases outside the gene matches. The germline V gene encodes CDR1 KGHSH and CDR2 LQKENI. The CDR3 runs to 14 residues. Here the CDR3 DNA reads TGTGCCAGCTCGCCAGCGGGATTAGGGTATGAGCAGTTCTTC. Translated, it gives CASSPAGLGYEQFF.

The chain joins TRBV9 to TRBJ1-3; D possibly corresponds to TRBD1 (6 bases). The CDR3 is 17 residues long. V lost 4 bases and J lost 0, with 17 bases in between. Germline V gene sequence: CDR1 SGDLS, CDR2 YYNGEE. The CDR3 nucleotides are TGTGCCAGCAGCCCCCACGGACAGAGCTCCTCTGGAAACACCATATATTTT. Residues: CASSPHGQSSSGNTIYF. Complete variable domain (other parts from reference TRBV9 and TRBJ1-3): DSGVTQTPKHLITATGQRVTLRCSPRSGDLSVYWYQQSLDQGLQFLIQYYNGEERAKGNILERFSAQQFPDLHSELNLSSLELGDSALYFCASSPHGQSSSGNTIYFGEGSWLTVV.

This chain's CDR3 is CASSVGPGGGTGELFF. CDR3 nucleotides: TGTGCCAGCAGCGTAGGACCGGGGGGTGGGACCGGGGAGCTGTTTTTT. The rearrangement links TRBV9 to TRBJ2-2; TRBD2 matches at 7 bases. The CDR3 spans 16 residues. Germline trimming cut 0 bases from V and 5 bases from J; bases unmatched to any gene: 7. From germline, CDR1 is SGDLS and CDR2 YYNGEE.